The 8 T cell receptor beta chains presented below share a single source sample, sequenced in a study of shared clonotypes between healthy human individuals (TCRdb year 2020). The library was produced with the immunoSEQ multiplex PCR assay. Not all clones reach the TCRdb copy of this immuneACCESS table, which keeps in-frame sequences only. Checked studies attribute under half of the gap to unresolved V genes and leave the rest unexplained. The sample yields roughly 2.5 million clones; about 92% were counted once. The ten biggest clones cover about 0.13% of the sample. Sequencing was done on a sample of naive CD4+ T cells sorted from blood. Sample cell subset or site, as interpreted from the label and publication: CD45RA+ positively selected. The receptors originated from a young man in good health.

The rearrangement uses TRBV30 and TRBJ2-6; no firm D call. Germline CDR1 reads GTSNPN; CDR2 reads SVGIG (reference sequence). Trimming cost V 2 bases and J 14 bases, with 13 bases left between them. The CDR3 consists of 12 residues. The CDR3 is CAWSLQPPLLTF. As DNA, the CDR3 is TGTGCCTGGAGTCTACAGCCCCCTCTCCTGACTTTC.

The chain combines TRBV6-6 with TRBJ1-1; no clear D gene. Between the trimmed V and J ends, which lost 8 bases and 1 base, there was a span of 8 bases. Germline CDR1 MNHNY, CDR2 SVGAGI (reference sequence). The CDR3 consists of 12 residues. The CDR3 reads CASGRGNTEAFF. The CDR3 DNA reads as TGTGCCAGCGGGCGCGGGAACACTGAAGCTTTCTTT.

The chain recombines TRBV28 with TRBJ2-5, with D unresolved. The J call may be in error: the DNA end matches TRBJ2-7 better. Germline values: CDR1 MDHEN, CDR2 SYDVKM. CDR3 length: 14 amino acids. The DNA of the CDR3 is TGTGCCAGCAGTTCCCTTCGGTCCAACTACGAGCAGTACTTC. It yields the protein CASSSLRSNYEQYF.

V is TRBV6-1 and J is TRBJ1-1; D gene uncertain. This CDR3 has 14 amino acids. The germline V gene encodes CDR1 MNHNS and CDR2 SASEGT. V lost 2 bases and J lost 2, with 9 bases in between. CDR3 region: CASSEKWANTEAFF. The CDR3 region has the DNA TGTGCCAGCAGTGAAAAATGGGCCAACACTGAAGCTTTCTTT.

The rearrangement uses TRBV19 and TRBJ2-5; D call uncertain. The CDR3 consists of 14 residues. Trimming took off 5 bases at V and 2 bases at J, with 12 bases between the two ends. CDR1 is LNHDA and CDR2 is SQIVND in the germline V gene (reference sequence). DNA for the CDR3: TGTGCCAGTAGTTCTACTGAAACACAAGAGACCCAGTACTTC. Translated, it gives CASSSTETQETQYF.

V gene TRBV11-2 combines with J gene TRBJ1-1; a possible D gene is TRBD1 (5 bases). The V end was cut by 5 bases, the J end by 10 bases, with 11 bases between. CDR3 length equals 11 residues. Per the germline V gene, CDR1 is SGHAT and CDR2 is FQNNGV. The CDR3 bases are TGTGCCAGCAGCCCCCAGGGTACAGCTTTCTTT. This gives the protein CASSPQGTAFF.

The gene calls are TRBV5-1 and TRBJ2-2; TRBD2 matches at 10 bases. Losses at the gene ends were 3 bases for V and 3 bases for J; bases not matched to a gene: 5. The CDR3 covers 16 residues. Germline V gives CDR1 SGHRS, CDR2 YFSETQ. CDR3 sequence: CASSSTSGEHTGELFF. The CDR3 coding sequence is TGCGCCAGCAGCTCCACTAGCGGGGAGCACACCGGGGAGCTGTTTTTT.

V gene TRBV6-5 combines with J gene TRBJ2-1; perhaps TRBD1 as D (6 bases). The CDR3 is 15 amino acids. V was pared by 5 bases and J by 6 bases, with 17 bases between. Germline V gene data show CDR1 as MNHEY and CDR2 as SVGAGI. The CDR3 spells CASSRTAAKFNEQFF. The DNA of the CDR3 is TGTGCCAGCAGTAGGACAGCAGCTAAGTTCAATGAGCAGTTCTTC.